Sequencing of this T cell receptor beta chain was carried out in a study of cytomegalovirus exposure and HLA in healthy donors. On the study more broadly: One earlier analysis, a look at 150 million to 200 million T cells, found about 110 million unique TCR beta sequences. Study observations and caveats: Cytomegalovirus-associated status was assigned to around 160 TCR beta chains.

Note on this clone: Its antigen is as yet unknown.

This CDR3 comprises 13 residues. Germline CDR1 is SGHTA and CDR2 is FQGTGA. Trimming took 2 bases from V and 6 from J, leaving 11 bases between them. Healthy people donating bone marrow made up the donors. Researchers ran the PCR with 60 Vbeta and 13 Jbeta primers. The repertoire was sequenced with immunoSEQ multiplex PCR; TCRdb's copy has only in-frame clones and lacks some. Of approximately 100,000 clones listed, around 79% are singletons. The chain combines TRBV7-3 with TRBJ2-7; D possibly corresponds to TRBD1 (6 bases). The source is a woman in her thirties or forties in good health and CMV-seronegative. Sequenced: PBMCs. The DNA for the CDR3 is TGTGCCAGCAGCTTAGTACAGGGTGGCGAGCAGTACTTC. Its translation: CASSLVQGGEQYF.